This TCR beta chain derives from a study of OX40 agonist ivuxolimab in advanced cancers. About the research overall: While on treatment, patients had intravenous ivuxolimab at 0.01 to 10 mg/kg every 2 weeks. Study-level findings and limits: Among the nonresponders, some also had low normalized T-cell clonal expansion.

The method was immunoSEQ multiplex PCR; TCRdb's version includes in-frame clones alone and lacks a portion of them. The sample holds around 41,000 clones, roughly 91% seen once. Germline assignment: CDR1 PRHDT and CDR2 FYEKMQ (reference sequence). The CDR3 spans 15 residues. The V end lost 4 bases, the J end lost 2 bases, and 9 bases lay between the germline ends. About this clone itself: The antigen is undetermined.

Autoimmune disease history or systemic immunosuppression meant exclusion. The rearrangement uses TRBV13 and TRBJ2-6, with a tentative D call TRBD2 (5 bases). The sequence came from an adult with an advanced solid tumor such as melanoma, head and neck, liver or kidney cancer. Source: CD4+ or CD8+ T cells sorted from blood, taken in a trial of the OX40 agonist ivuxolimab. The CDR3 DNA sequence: TGTGCCAGCAGCTCCCCGGGGACTGGGGCCAACGTCCTGACTTTC. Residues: CASSSPGTGANVLTF.